This section outlines one T cell receptor (beta chain) sequence together with its context. This entry comes from a study of sequential checkpoint blockade in melanoma. About the research overall: Both treatment sequences were followed by maintenance nivolumab. TCRbeta immunosequencing was performed on DNA from approximately 93 pretreatment melanoma tumor samples. Twenty-two patients had tumor biopsies before treatment and at week 13.

The length of the CDR3 is 11 residues. CDR1 is GTSNPN, CDR2 SVGIG, per germline (reference sequence). V lost 0 bases and J 7 bases, leaving 7 bases between the germline ends. The treatment is: randomized to nivolumab then ipilimumab (arm A) or the reverse (arm B). DNA-damaging chemotherapy had not been given to any patient beforehand. Method: immunoSEQ multiplex PCR; TCRdb's copy keeps in-frame clones and lacks some. The table lists about 18,000 clones, more than 25% of them singletons, with roughly 6.8% in the top ten. The sample in question was tumor tissue (inferred from file names), obtained from a patient given nivolumab and ipilimumab in sequence. The rearrangement uses TRBV30 and TRBJ2-7; D is ambiguous. The sequence derives from a human donor with melanoma. This chain's CDR3 is CAWSVIREQYF. CDR3 in DNA: TGTGCCTGGAGTGTTATTAGGGAGCAGTACTTC.